This T cell receptor beta chain derives from a study of T-cell reconstitution after alpha-beta-depleted transplantation in children (dated by TCRdb to 2016 to 2017). In the study overall: T-cell immune reconstitution after TCRalphabeta/CD19-depleted allogeneic hematopoietic cell transplantation in children was quantitatively tracked in the study by means of TCR repertoire profiling.

The protocol used for the library was PCR. Sequenced on an Illumina HiSeq 2500. Molecular barcoding was employed in the preparation of TCR libraries, with unique molecular identifiers being used to normalize TCRbeta repertoire quantification. The public reads were run again by TCRdb, first through fastp at Q25 and then through MiXCR, and only productive beta chains were kept. Rows matching on CDR3 protein sequence are summarized as one entry with the most common DNA and genes. The sample records 150,000 to 250,000 distinct CDR3 sequences, roughly 15% of which are singletons. The ten largest clones take up less than 15% of the sample. A note on this clonotype: Which antigen it targets is not known. No quality values exist for individual bases; no much larger clone is one base distant.

Its CDR3 holds 18 amino acids, cysteine through phenylalanine. Kept here is only the CDR3 DNA, which spans 54 bases and is read in frame from base 1. Germline trimming: 6 bases from V, 1 base from J; junction bases outside gene matches: 14. CDR1 and CDR2 are read off the germline V gene as MNHNS and SASEGT. The receptor was isolated from a human donor who donated a stem cell graft to a child with acute lymphoblastic leukemia. The chain joins TRBV6-1 to TRBJ1-2, with 10 junctional bases fitting TRBD1. The source was PBMCs from the stem cell graft donor, collected from the stem cell graft. In nucleotide form, the sequence is TGTGCCAGCAGGGACCTAGGGACAGGGGTTCCAGATAACTATGGCTACACCTTC. Its protein product is CASRDLGTGVPDNYGYTF.